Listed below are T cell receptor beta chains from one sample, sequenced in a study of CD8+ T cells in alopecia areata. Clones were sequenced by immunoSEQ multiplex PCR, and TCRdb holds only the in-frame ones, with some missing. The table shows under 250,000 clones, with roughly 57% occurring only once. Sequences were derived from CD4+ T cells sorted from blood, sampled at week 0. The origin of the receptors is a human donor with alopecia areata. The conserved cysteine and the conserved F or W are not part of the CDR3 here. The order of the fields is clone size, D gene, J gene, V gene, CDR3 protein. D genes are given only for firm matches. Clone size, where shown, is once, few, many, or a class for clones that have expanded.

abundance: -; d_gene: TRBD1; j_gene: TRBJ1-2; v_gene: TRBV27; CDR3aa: ASRGTVNYGYT
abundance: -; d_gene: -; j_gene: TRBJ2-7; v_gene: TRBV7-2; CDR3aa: ASSADGGPYEQY
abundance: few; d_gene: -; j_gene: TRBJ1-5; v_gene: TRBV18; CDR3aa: ASSPSGDQPQH
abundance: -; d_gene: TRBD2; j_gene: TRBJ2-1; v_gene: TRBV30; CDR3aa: AWRRGAEQF
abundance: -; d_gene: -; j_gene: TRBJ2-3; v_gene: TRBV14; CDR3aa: ASSPFRGLGDTQY
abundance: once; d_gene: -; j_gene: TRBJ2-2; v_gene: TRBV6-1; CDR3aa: ASSEGTANTGELF
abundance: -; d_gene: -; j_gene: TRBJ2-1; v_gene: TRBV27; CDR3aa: ASSLSVRGGDEQF
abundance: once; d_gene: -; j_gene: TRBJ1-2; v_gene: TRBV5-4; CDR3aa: ASSRPTGKDYGYT
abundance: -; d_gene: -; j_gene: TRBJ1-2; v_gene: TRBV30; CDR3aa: AWSLQGFYGYT
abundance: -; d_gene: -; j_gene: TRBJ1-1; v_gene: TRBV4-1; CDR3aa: ASSHPGFREGVTEAF
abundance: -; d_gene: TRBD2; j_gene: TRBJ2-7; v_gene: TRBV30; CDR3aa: AWSSGSSYEQY
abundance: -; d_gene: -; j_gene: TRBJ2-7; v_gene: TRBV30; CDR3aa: AWSVSRTGPSYEQY
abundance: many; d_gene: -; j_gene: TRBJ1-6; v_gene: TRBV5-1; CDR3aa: ASSLQGGNSPLH
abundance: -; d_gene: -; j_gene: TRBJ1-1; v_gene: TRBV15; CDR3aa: ATSTGVNTEAF
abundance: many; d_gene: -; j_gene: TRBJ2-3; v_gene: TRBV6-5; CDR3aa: ASSYGAGSTDTQY
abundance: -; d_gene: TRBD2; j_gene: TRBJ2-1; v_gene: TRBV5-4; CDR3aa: ASSSLAGGHVGEQF
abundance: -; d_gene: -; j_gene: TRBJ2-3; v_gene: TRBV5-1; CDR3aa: ASSLASIRYTDTQY
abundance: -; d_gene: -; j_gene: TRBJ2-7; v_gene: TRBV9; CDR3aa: ASSLEENYEQY
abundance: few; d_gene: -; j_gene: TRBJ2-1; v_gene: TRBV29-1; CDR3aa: SVERDYNEQF
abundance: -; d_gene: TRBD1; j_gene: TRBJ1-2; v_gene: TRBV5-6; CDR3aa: ASSFRQGANGYT
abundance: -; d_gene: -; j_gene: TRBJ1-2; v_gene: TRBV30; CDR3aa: AWSVGGGYT
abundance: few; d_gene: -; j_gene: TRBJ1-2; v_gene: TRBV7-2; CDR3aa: ASSLGPPRNYGYT
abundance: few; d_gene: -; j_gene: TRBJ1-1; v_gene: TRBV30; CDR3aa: AWSGLRGALREAF
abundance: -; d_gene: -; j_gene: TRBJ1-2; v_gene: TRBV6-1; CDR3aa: ASRTVFYGYT
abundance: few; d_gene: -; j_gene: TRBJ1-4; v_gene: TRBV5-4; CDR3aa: ASSLDRAARELF
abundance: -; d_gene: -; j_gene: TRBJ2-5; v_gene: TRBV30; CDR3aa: AWRGSGETQY
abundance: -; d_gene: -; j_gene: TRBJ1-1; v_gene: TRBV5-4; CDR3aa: ASSFLGGTEAF
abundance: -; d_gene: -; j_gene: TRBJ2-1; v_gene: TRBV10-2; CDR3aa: ASSLARMVPYNEQF
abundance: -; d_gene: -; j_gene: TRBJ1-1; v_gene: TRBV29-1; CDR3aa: SVEGIAGAF
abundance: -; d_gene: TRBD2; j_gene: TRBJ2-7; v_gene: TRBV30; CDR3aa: AWSYSGTRNEQY
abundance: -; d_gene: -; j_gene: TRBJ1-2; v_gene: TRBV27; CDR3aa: ASGPPGPGYGYT
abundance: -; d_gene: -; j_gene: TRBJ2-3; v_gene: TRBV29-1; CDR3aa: SVLVGGPGDTQY
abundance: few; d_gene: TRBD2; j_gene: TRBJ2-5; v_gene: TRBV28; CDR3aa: ASSNPVGTSGRREETQY
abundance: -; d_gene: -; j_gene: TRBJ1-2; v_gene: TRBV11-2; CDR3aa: ASSSSFRGGYT
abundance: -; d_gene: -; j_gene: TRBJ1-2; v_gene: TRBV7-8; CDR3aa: ASSHREAVYGYT
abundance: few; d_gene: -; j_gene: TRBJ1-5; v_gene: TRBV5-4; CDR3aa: ASHFQGAAGNQPQH
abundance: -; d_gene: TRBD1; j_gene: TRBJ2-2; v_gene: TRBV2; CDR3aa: ASSEGYRGRNTGELF
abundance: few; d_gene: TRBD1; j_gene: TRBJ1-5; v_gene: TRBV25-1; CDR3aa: ASSGTGTNQPQH
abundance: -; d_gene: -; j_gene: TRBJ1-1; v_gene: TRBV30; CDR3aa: AWRGWGRNTEAF
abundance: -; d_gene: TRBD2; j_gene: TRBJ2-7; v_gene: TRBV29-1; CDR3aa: SVTAGTSGSSYEQY
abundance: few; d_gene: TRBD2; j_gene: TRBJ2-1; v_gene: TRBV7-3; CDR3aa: ASSSSGTLYNEQF
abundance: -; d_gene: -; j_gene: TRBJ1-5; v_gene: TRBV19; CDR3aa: ASSIAFSDGQSQH
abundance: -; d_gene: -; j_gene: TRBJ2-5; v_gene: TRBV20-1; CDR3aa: SASGGETQY
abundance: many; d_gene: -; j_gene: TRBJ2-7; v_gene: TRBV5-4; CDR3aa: ASSSGGSSYEQY
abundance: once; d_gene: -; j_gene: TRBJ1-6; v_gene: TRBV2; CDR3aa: ASSDGRSSYNSPLH
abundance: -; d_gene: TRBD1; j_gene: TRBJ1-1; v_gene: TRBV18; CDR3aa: ASSPGTGGTEAF
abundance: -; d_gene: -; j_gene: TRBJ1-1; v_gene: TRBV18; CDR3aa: ASSPGLSSTEAF
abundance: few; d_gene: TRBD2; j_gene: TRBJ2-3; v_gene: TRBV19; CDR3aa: ASSISGGAPADTQY
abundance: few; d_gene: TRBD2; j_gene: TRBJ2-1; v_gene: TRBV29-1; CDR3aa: SVRGLAVLTEF